These T cell receptor beta chains were read from a single sample in a study of shared clonotypes between healthy human individuals. The repertoire was sequenced with immunoSEQ multiplex PCR; TCRdb's copy has only in-frame clones and lacks some. This sample has hundreds of thousands of clones, with around 80% found just once. Sequencing was performed on PBMCs. The source of these receptors is a woman aged 40 to 49 in good health. Some clones in this sample may be carry-over from other donors' samples. Both conserved end residues are part of each CDR3. The D gene is left open where the match is weak. Expanded clones get a size class; other rows say once, few or many, or leave the size out.

TRBV28	.	TRBD1	TRBJ2-1	TGTGCCAGCCCCCCCTCGGGACAGAGTACCTACAATGAGCAGTTCTTC	CASPPSGQSTYNEQFF
TRBV5-4	.	TRBD1	TRBJ2-7	TGTGCCAGCAGCCTTGGGACAGACAGCTCCTACGAGCAGTACTTC	CASSLGTDSSYEQYF
TRBV4-2	.	.	TRBJ2-2	TGTGCCAGCAGCCAAGATTCACAGAACACCGGGGAGCTGTTTTTT	CASSQDSQNTGELFF
TRBV30	.	TRBD1	TRBJ2-1	TGTGCCTGGAGTCATGGGACAGGGGGGGGAAATGAGCAGTTCTTC	CAWSHGTGGGNEQFF
TRBV6-5	.	.	TRBJ1-1	TGTGCCAGCACGGGGTCAGGGTTGAACACTGAAGCTTTCTTT	CASTGSGLNTEAFF
TRBV4-2	.	TRBD2	TRBJ2-2	TGTGCCAGCAGCCAAGATTCGGCTAGCGGAAACACCGGGGAGCTGTTTTTT	CASSQDSASGNTGELFF
TRBV29-1	.	TRBD1	TRBJ1-2	TGCAGCGTGGGACAGGGCGCCGTCTACACCTTC	CSVGQGAVYTF
TRBV20-1	.	.	TRBJ2-5	TGCAGTGCTATGAGGGAGACCCAGTACTTC	CSAMRETQYF
TRBV7-6	few	.	TRBJ1-1	TGTGCCAGCAGCCCCAGTCAGGGGCAAGCTTTCTTT	CASSPSQGQAFF
TRBV30	.	TRBD1	TRBJ1-2	TGTGCCTGGAGAGGTAGGGTGACAGGGGCAGGCTACACCTTC	CAWRGRVTGAGYTF
TRBV2	.	.	TRBJ1-3	TGTGCCAGCAGTGAGACAGGAGGCGTTGGAAACACCATATATTTT	CASSETGGVGNTIYF
TRBV21-1	.	.	TRBJ2-5	TGTGCCCCCCCAGGGCGGGATGGCCAAGAGACCCAGTACTTC	CAPPGRDGQETQYF
TRBV7-8	.	.	TRBJ1-2	TGTGCCAGCAGCCCCCGGACAGTTCCTGGCTACACCTTC	CASSPRTVPGYTF
TRBV7-8	few	.	TRBJ1-1	TGTGCCAGCAGCCCCCAGGCGAGGACTGAAGCTTTCTTT	CASSPQARTEAFF
TRBV10-2	many	TRBD1	TRBJ1-5	TGCGCCAGCAGGGACAGGGATCAGCCCCAGCATTTT	CASRDRDQPQHF
TRBV5-1	.	.	TRBJ1-2	TGCGCCAGCAGCTTGGCTATACGGAACTATGGCTACACCTTC	CASSLAIRNYGYTF
TRBV21-1	.	.	TRBJ2-7	TGTGCCAGCAGCAAAGTCGGATACGCGGGACAGCACTCCTACGAGCAGTACTTC	CASSKVGYAGQHSYEQYF
TRBV30	.	.	TRBJ1-1	TGTGCCTGTTATGACGAGACTGAAGCTTTCTTT	CACYDETEAFF
TRBV11-2	.	.	TRBJ2-1	TGTGCCAGCAGCCTCGAGGCCGACGGGGAGCAGTTCTTC	CASSLEADGEQFF
TRBV4-2	.	.	TRBJ2-3	TGTGCCAGCAGCCAAGGGATCGCGGCTCAACCGAGCACAGATACGCAGTATTTT	CASSQGIAAQPSTDTQYF
TRBV29-1	.	TRBD1	TRBJ2-2	TGCAGCGTCTCCGGGACAGGCAGCACCGGGGAGCTGTTTTTT	CSVSGTGSTGELFF
TRBV7-7	.	.	TRBJ2-1	TGTGCCAGCAGCTTAACGGGAGCAGCCTACAATGAGCAGTTCTTC	CASSLTGAAYNEQFF
TRBV4-2	.	TRBD2	TRBJ2-1	TGTGCCAGCAGCCCGGGACTAGCGGGAAATGAGCAGTTCTTC	CASSPGLAGNEQFF
TRBV6-6	few	.	TRBJ1-1	TGTGCCAGCAGTTACCTGTCGCGAGGGAGGAACACTGAAGCTTTCTTT	CASSYLSRGRNTEAFF
TRBV4-2	.	.	TRBJ1-5	TGTGCCAGCAGCCGACTCGGGGGGGGGAATCAGCCCCAGCATTTT	CASSRLGGGNQPQHF
TRBV30	.	.	TRBJ2-1	TGTGCCTGGACACTAGGCTATAACAATGAGCAGTTCTTC	CAWTLGYNNEQFF
TRBV5-4	.	.	TRBJ2-7	TGTGCCAGCAGCTTGGATCAGACTTACGAGCAGTACTTC	CASSLDQTYEQYF
TRBV7-2	.	.	TRBJ2-7	TGTGCCAGCAGCTTAGGGCTACACACAATCTCCTACGAGCAGTACTTC	CASSLGLHTISYEQYF
TRBV4-1	.	TRBD2	TRBJ2-5	TGCGCCAGCAGCCAGGGGACTAGCGGGATGGTGGAGACCCAGTACTTC	CASSQGTSGMVETQYF
TRBV11-2	few	.	TRBJ2-3	TGTGCCAGCAGCTTAGACAGGGGCTGGAATACGCAGTATTTT	CASSLDRGWNTQYF
TRBV11-2	.	.	TRBJ2-5	TGTGCCAGCAGCTTAGGGGCTAGCCCCAGGGAGGAGACCCAGTACTTC	CASSLGASPREETQYF
TRBV27	.	TRBD2	TRBJ2-7	TGTGCCAGCAGTTGGGGGGGCTCCTACGAGCAGTACTTC	CASSWGGSYEQYF
TRBV11-2	.	.	TRBJ2-5	TGTGCCAGCAGCTCTTTGGTGGGTGGAGAGACCCAGTACTTC	CASSSLVGGETQYF
TRBV30	.	TRBD1	TRBJ1-1	TGTGTCTGGAGTGAGACAGGGAGGACTGAAGCTTTCTTC	CVWSETGRTEAFF
TRBV4-2	few	.	TRBJ2-1	TGTGCCAGCAGCGGAGTGGGGGGTACCTACAATGAGCAGTTCTTC	CASSGVGGTYNEQFF
TRBV7-9	.	.	TRBJ2-3	TGTGCCAGCAGCTTAGACGACGGGGTTACGCAGTATTTT	CASSLDDGVTQYF
TRBV30	.	TRBD1	TRBJ2-7	TGTGCCTGGGGGACAGGAGGGTCCTACGAGCAGTACTTC	CAWGTGGSYEQYF
TRBV7-9	.	.	TRBJ2-3	TGTGCCAGCAGCTCATTGACAACTAGCACAGATACGCAGTATTTT	CASSSLTTSTDTQYF
TRBV5-1	once	TRBD2	TRBJ2-7	TGCGCCAGCAGCCTCGAGACTAGCGGGCCTTACGAGCAGTACTTC	CASSLETSGPYEQYF
TRBV29-1	.	.	TRBJ2-1	TGCAGCGTCGGCGGAGGGGACAATGAGCAGTTCTTC	CSVGGGDNEQFF
TRBV10-3	.	.	TRBJ2-5	TGTGCCATCAGTGACGGCAGGGCCCAAGAGACCCAGTACTTC	CAISDGRAQETQYF
TRBV6-1	.	TRBD1	TRBJ1-5	TGTGCCAGCAGTGAAAGAGGGACAGATCAGCCCCAGCATTTT	CASSERGTDQPQHF
TRBV5-1	many	.	TRBJ2-2	TGCGCCAGCAGCTTGGCACAGAGCACCGGGGAGCTGTTTTTT	CASSLAQSTGELFF
TRBV18	.	.	TRBJ2-1	TGTGCCAGCTCAAAGGAAGAGCGCAATGAGCAGTTCTTC	CASSKEERNEQFF
TRBV5-4	many	.	TRBJ2-1	TGTGCCAGCAGCTTGGGAAGGCGGAACCGATACAATGAGCAGTTCTTC	CASSLGRRNRYNEQFF
TRBV29-1	.	.	TRBJ1-2	TGCAGCGTCGGGAATAACTATGGCTACACCTTC	CSVGNNYGYTF
TRBV6-5	.	.	TRBJ2-1	TGTGCCAGCAGTTACTCGGGGAATACCTACAATGAGCAGTTCTTC	CASSYSGNTYNEQFF
TRBV18	.	.	TRBJ2-7	TGTGCCAGCTCACCACCTTTGGCGGTCTACGAGCAGTACTTC	CASSPPLAVYEQYF
TRBV6-5	.	.	TRBJ1-2	TGTGCCAGCAGTTACGGGGCGCAGGGCTACACCTTC	CASSYGAQGYTF
TRBV6-5	.	TRBD2	TRBJ2-6	TGTGCCAGCAGTTCCGGGGGGGCATGGGCCAACGTCCTGACTTTC	CASSSGGAWANVLTF
TRBV30	.	TRBD1	TRBJ2-4	TGTGCCTGGGATACAGGGGTAAACATTCAGTACTTC	CAWDTGVNIQYF
TRBV7-3	.	TRBD2	TRBJ2-2	TGTGCCAGCAGCTTAAAGAATAGCGCGGGAGACACCGGGGAGCTGTTTTTT	CASSLKNSAGDTGELFF
TRBV18	once	TRBD2	TRBJ2-7	TGTGCCAGCTCACCGCGGCGGGAGTACGAGCAGTACTTC	CASSPRREYEQYF
TRBV28	.	TRBD1	TRBJ1-5	TGTGCCAGCAGTTTTTGGGGGTCGACAGGGAAACGTCAGCCCCAGCATTTT	CASSFWGSTGKRQPQHF